The 17 T cell receptor beta chains reported below all come from one sample, sequenced in a study of Graves' ophthalmopathy and Graves' hyperthyroidism. Researchers took RNA transcripts and amplified TCR beta CDR3 regions from them. First-round RT-PCR with HTBI primers preceded a second-round multiplex PCR. TCRdb ran MiXCR on the multiplex PCR reads and lists one entry per CDR3 protein. The sample has just over 600,000 distinct CDR3 sequences; over 20% are singletons. Sequenced input: peripheral blood. The source of these receptors is a woman aged 18-30 years with stable Graves' hyperthyroidism. Some clones in this sample may be carry-over from other donors' samples.

The chain employs TRBV20-1 and TRBJ2-7; tentatively, D is TRBD1 (6 bases). CDR1 is DFQATT, CDR2 SNEGSKA, per germline (reference sequence). V lost 5 bases and J lost 5, with 19 bases in between. The CDR3 runs 14 residues. The CDR3 here is CSAPKGENEDEQYF. CDR3 nucleotides: TGCAGTGCTCCCAAGGGGGAGAACGAGGACGAGCAGTACTTC.

This clonotype was seen many times. The chain links TRBV30 to TRBJ1-1; D call uncertain. Deletions cut 0 bases from V and 12 bases from J, with 11 bases between. Germline CDR1 and CDR2: GTSNPN and SVGIG (reference sequence). The CDR3 has 11 residues. The CDR3 reads CAWSVGPTTFF. The CDR3 DNA is TGTGCCTGGAGTGTAGGCCCGACGACTTTCTTT.

This clonotype appeared a few times. The V and J genes are TRBV29-1 and TRBJ2-7; tentatively, D is TRBD1 or TRBD2 (5 bases each). Per the germline V gene, CDR1 is SQVTM and CDR2 is ANQGSEA. Trimming pared 3 bases from V and 5 bases from J, leaving 17 bases between. CDR3 length: 14 amino acids. The CDR3 protein is CSVDPGKEADEQYF. DNA for the CDR3: TGCAGCGTTGACCCAGGGAAGGAGGCGGACGAGCAGTACTTC.

This clonotype came up a few times. This sequence joins TRBV27 and TRBJ1-5; D gene ambiguous. Per the germline V gene, CDR1 is MNHEY and CDR2 is SMNVEV (reference sequence). CDR3 length: 15 amino acids. V lost 6 bases and J 6 bases, leaving 18 bases between the germline ends. This chain's CDR3 is CASSPTAQTLQPQHF. The DNA of the CDR3 is TGTGCCAGCAGCCCTACCGCCCAGACCCTTCAGCCCCAGCATTTT.

At least ten counts were recorded for this clonotype. This chain links TRBV6-1 with TRBJ1-5; tentative D call: TRBD1 (6 bases). Germline CDR1 MNHNS, CDR2 SASEGT. The CDR3 loop spans 15 amino acids. Between the trimmed V and J ends, which lost 4 bases and 4 bases, there was a span of 14 bases. The chain's CDR3 is CASSGGQGINQPQHF. The CDR3 nucleotides read TGTGCCAGCAGTGGGGGACAAGGGATAAATCAGCCCCAGCATTTT.

The sample holds a few counts of this clonotype. Given a much more abundant clone one base away, this may be a read error. The genes are TRBV3-1 and TRBJ2-7, with unresolved D. CDR3 length equals 12 residues. V was pared by 2 bases and J by 1 base, with 3 bases between. Per the germline V gene, CDR1 is LGHDT and CDR2 is YNNKEL (reference sequence). CDR3 protein: CASSQRSYEQYF. CDR3 bases: TGTGCCAGCAGCCAAAGATCCTACGAGCAGTACTTC.

There are many counts of this clonotype. This sequence joins TRBV12-3 or TRBV12-4 and TRBJ1-2; D uncertain. The CDR3 length is 14 residues. Trimming stripped 0 bases from V and 4 bases from J, with 9 bases between. CDR3 sequence reads: CASSLALRIYGYTF. The CDR3 DNA reads as TGTGCCAGCAGTTTAGCGCTAAGGATCTATGGCTACACCTTC.

A remark on this clonotype: The conserved closing phenylalanine or tryptophan is absent in this CDR3, likely reflecting a read error. V and J are TRBV27 and TRBJ1-2; 7 nucleotides line up with TRBD1. The CDR3 contains 13 residues. Trimming took 5 bases from V and 8 from J; bases not matched to a gene: 8. Germline V lookup: CDR1 MNHEY, CDR2 SMNVEV (reference sequence). This chain's CDR3 is CASSREGAKGYTY. CDR3 DNA: TGTGCCAGCAGTCGGGAGGGGGCAAAGGGCTACACCTAC.

The chain combines TRBV6-1 with TRBJ1-5; possibly TRBD1 for D (5 bases). Trimming took 2 bases from V and 0 from J, leaving 14 bases between them. Germline CDR1 is MNHNS and CDR2 is SASEGT. This CDR3 region has 17 residues. The DNA of the CDR3 is TGTGCCAGCAGTGAATTCGACAGCTCCTTTAGCAATCAGCCCCAGCATTTT. This codes for CASSEFDSSFSNQPQHF.

This clonotype was picked up many times. The chain is built from TRBV4-1 and TRBJ2-7, with D perhaps matching TRBD1 (6 bases). This CDR3 is 14 amino acids long. Germline assignment: CDR1 MGHRA and CDR2 YSYEKL. V was shortened by 5 bases and J by 3 bases, with 14 bases between the two germline ends. CDR3 in amino acids: CASSSTGRYYEQYF. The CDR3 DNA follows: TGCGCCAGCAGCTCGACAGGCCGATACTACGAGCAGTACTTC.

The V gene is TRBV6-2 or TRBV6-3, the J gene TRBJ1-5; D might be TRBD1 (5 bases). The CDR3 totals 16 residues. Germline V gives CDR1 MNHEY, CDR2 SVGEGT. The V and J ends lost 5 bases and 6 bases respectively, with 20 bases between them. The CDR3 is CASSPYYHRDGQPQHF. The CDR3 nucleotides read TGTGCCAGCAGTCCCTACTATCATAGGGACGGTCAGCCCCAGCATTTT.

This clonotype was detected many times. The chain couples TRBV10-3 to TRBJ1-2, with TRBD1 matching 8 bases. Germline values: CDR1 ENHRY, CDR2 SYGVKD. The CDR3 totals 15 residues. V lost 2 bases and J lost 3; bases outside the gene matches: 5. CDR3 coding DNA: TGTGCCATCAGTGAGGGACAGGGATGGGACTATGGCTACACCTTC. Protein: CAISEGQGWDYGYTF.

This clonotype was observed a few times. The chain has TRBV30 and TRBJ2-7, with a possible D match to TRBD2 (5 bases). V was cut by 0 bases and J by 5 bases, with 8 bases left in between. Germline CDR1 GTSNPN, CDR2 SVGIG (reference sequence). This CDR3 comprises 12 residues. The CDR3 protein is CAWSVRGNEQYF. The CDR3 coding sequence is TGTGCCTGGAGTGTACGGGGAAACGAGCAGTACTTC.

In its sample, this clonotype was seen a few times. V usage is TRBV12-3 or TRBV12-4 and J usage is TRBJ1-1; TRBD1 might be the D (6 bases). V gave up 7 bases and J gave up 0 bases, with 12 bases separating them. The CDR3 length is 14 residues. The CDR3 loop reads CASTQGMLNTEAFF. The CDR3, as DNA: TGTGCCAGCACCCAGGGGATGCTGAACACTGAAGCTTTCTTT.

This clonotype appeared many times. The chain joins TRBV19 to TRBJ1-2, with 10 bases that match TRBD1. Germline assignment: CDR1 LNHDA and CDR2 SQIVND (reference sequence). V lost 7 bases, J lost 4 bases, and 12 bases stayed unmatched. The CDR3 totals 16 residues. The CDR3 DNA reads TGTGCCAGTAAACGACAGGGGGCGCTCGGGAGCTATGGCTACACCTTC. It yields the protein CASKRQGALGSYGYTF.

As to this clonotype: A clone one base away is much larger, so this may be a read error. The chain carries TRBV11-2 and TRBJ1-1; the match to TRBD1 covers 7 bases. Looked up from germline, CDR1 is SGHAT and CDR2 is FQNNGV. The trim removed 0 bases at V and 0 bases at J, leaving 1 base unmatched. This CDR3 is built from 15 residues. The CDR3 coding sequence is TGTGCCAGCAGCTTAGATGGGACAGTGAACACTGAAGCTTTCTTT. It codes for CASSLDGTVNTEAFF.

This clonotype was counted ten times or more. The chain carries TRBV6-2 or TRBV6-3 and TRBJ2-7; no clear D. This CDR3 contains 14 residues. Germline V gives CDR1 MNHEY, CDR2 SVGEGT. Trimming removed 8 bases from V and 5 bases from J, with 19 bases in between. In DNA form, the CDR3 reads TGTGCCAGCCGGCCCCTTCAGGAGACCGACGAGCAGTACTTC. This encodes CASRPLQETDEQYF.